What follows are 20 T cell receptor beta chains derived from one specimen sequenced in a study of blood T cells in healthy people across ages. With a J-beta primer mix and a sample-barcoded 5' primer, a second PCR ran 7 to 11 cycles. From the 5' RACE reads, TCRdb called clonotypes with MiXCR, one entry per CDR3 protein. The sample has approximately 940,000 distinct CDR3 sequences, about 48% seen once. Sequencing was performed on blood. The receptors stem from a man aged 30 to 39 in good health.

This rearrangement joins TRBV12-3 or TRBV12-4 to TRBJ2-3, with no clear D. Trimming pared 7 bases from V and 0 bases from J, leaving 11 bases between. The CDR3 covers 14 residues. CDR3 nucleotide sequence: TGTGCCAGCACAGGCAGCGATAGCACAGATACGCAGTATTTT. The encoded protein is CASTGSDSTDTQYF.

The chain is built from TRBV20-1 and TRBJ1-1; D uncertain. V lost 0 bases, J lost 5 bases, and 10 bases lay in between. Germline CDR1 is DFQATT and CDR2 is SNEGSKA (reference sequence). CDR3 length equals 13 residues. The CDR3 DNA sequence: TGCAGTGCTAGAGATTATGTAGGGACTGAAGCTTTCTTT. It specifies CSARDYVGTEAFF.

CDR3 sequence reads: CASSSGGPSSYNAQYF. The CDR3 bases are TGTGCCAGCAGCTCTGGGGGCCCGAGCTCCTACAATGCGCAGTACTTC. The chain employs TRBV11-1 and TRBJ2-4, with a weak D call TRBD1 (6 bases). The germline gives CDR1 SGHAT, CDR2 FQDESV (reference sequence). The CDR3 loop spans 16 amino acids. The V gene lost 4 bases and the J gene lost 13 bases, with 26 bases spanning the gap. Using reference TRBV11-1 and TRBJ2-4 for the parts outside the CDR3, the full variable domain is EAEVAQSPRYKITEKSQAVAFWCDPISGHATLYWYRQILGQGPELLVQFQDESVVDDSQLPKDRFSAERLKGVDSTLKIQPAELGDSAMYLCASSSGGPSSYNAQYFGAGTRLSVL.

The V call is TRBV20-1, the J call TRBJ2-1; TRBD2 might be the D (6 bases). The V end lost 0 bases, the J end lost 8 bases, and 20 bases lay between the germline ends. The CDR3 covers 16 residues. Germline CDR1 DFQATT, CDR2 SNEGSKA (reference sequence). The CDR3, as DNA: TGCAGTGCTAGAGATCTCGAGGGCAGGGAGGTCCATGAGCAGTTCTTC. Residues: CSARDLEGREVHEQFF.

This clonotype is a singleton in its sample. The V gene is TRBV12-3 or TRBV12-4, the J gene TRBJ2-5, with TRBD2 matching 15 bases. V gave up 3 bases and J gave up 11 bases; unmatched junction bases: 16. The CDR3 covers 18 residues. CDR3 sequence reads: CASSLEGLAGGGYNEQYF. As DNA, the CDR3 is TGTGCCAGCAGTTTGGAGGGACTAGCGGGGGGTGGATACAATGAGCAGTACTTC.

This clonotype appeared a single time. The genes are TRBV27 and TRBJ1-2, with D possibly TRBD1 on 6 matching bases. The V gene's germline CDR1 is MNHEY and CDR2 SMNVEV (reference sequence). This CDR3 is built from 16 residues. Trimming removed 5 bases at V and 1 base at J, with 17 bases between. CDR3 loop: CASSEESGTFNYGYTF. The CDR3 DNA sequence: TGTGCCAGCAGTGAAGAGAGCGGGACATTTAACTATGGCTACACCTTC.

This chain joins TRBV7-9 and TRBJ1-6; 7 nucleotides line up with TRBD1. The CDR3 length is 16 residues. CDR1 and CDR2 (germline): SEHNR, FQNEAQ (reference sequence). V was pared by 1 base and J by 8 bases, with 8 bases of the junction left unmatched. The CDR3 sequence is CASSLGRQGWDSPLHF. Here the CDR3 DNA reads TGTGCCAGCAGCTTAGGTCGACAGGGTTGGGATTCACCCCTCCACTTT. The full variable domain, completed using reference TRBV7-9 and TRBJ1-6, is DTGVSQNPRHKITKRGQNVTFRCDPISEHNRLYWYRQTLGQGPEFLTYFQNEAQLEKSRLLSDRFSAERPKGSFSTLEIQRTEQGDSAMYLCASSLGRQGWDSPLHFGNGTRLTVT.

The V gene is TRBV7-2, the J gene TRBJ1-6; 9 bases are shared with TRBD1. V was clipped by 3 bases and J by 15 bases; unmatched bases: 18. The CDR3 spans 17 residues. Germline lookup yields CDR1 SGHTA and CDR2 FQGNSA. This CDR3 reads CASSFSRWGQGQLVLHF. CDR3 DNA: TGTGCCAGCAGCTTTAGTCGCTGGGGACAGGGCCAACTAGTCCTCCACTTT.

This chain links TRBV6-1 with TRBJ1-2; D ambiguous. V dropped 2 bases and J dropped 7 bases, with 17 bases sitting between them. Germline V gives CDR1 MNHNS, CDR2 SASEGT. The CDR3 is made up of 15 amino acids. The CDR3 protein is CASSETGFTVSGYTF. The CDR3 DNA follows: TGTGCCAGCAGTGAAACGGGGTTCACCGTGAGTGGCTACACCTTC.

CDR3 nucleotides: TGTGCCAGCAGCTTAGAAAACACCAATCAGCCCCAGCATTTT. Its translation: CASSLENTNQPQHF. The chain employs TRBV7-2 and TRBJ1-5; D uncertain. This CDR3 comprises 14 residues. The V end was cut by 1 base, the J end by 3 bases, with 7 bases between. CDR1 is SGHTA and CDR2 is FQGNSA in the germline V gene. Variable domain in full (rest from reference TRBV7-2 and TRBJ1-5): GAGVSQSPSNKVTEKGKDVELRCDPISGHTALYWYRQSLGQGLEFLIYFQGNSAPDKSGLPSDRFSAERTGGSVSTLTIQRTQQEDSAVYLCASSLENTNQPQHFGDGTRLSIL.

The gene calls are TRBV21-1 and TRBJ2-7; the table's D call TRBD1 went unverified against the DNA. TRBV21-1 is deemed a pseudogene. This CDR3 spans 16 amino acids. In DNA form, the CDR3 reads TGTGCCAGCAGCAAAGCGCGCAGGGGTCACTCCTACGAGCAGTACTTC. It is translated as CASSKARRGHSYEQYF.

The CDR3 DNA is TGTGCCATCAGTGACCCCGGGCTGGGCCAAAATCAGCCCCAGCATTTT. Its translation is CAISDPGLGQNQPQHF. The chain recombines TRBV10-3 with TRBJ1-5; D unclear. Germline V CDR1 and CDR2: ENHRY, SYGVKD. Trimming stripped 3 bases from V and 4 bases from J, with 16 bases between. The CDR3 length is 16 residues.

This sequence joins TRBV20-1 and TRBJ2-3, with TRBD2 matching over 12 bases. Germline assignment: CDR1 DFQATT and CDR2 SNEGSKA (reference sequence). Trimming took 5 bases from V and 6 from J; bases not matched to a gene: 12. The CDR3 runs 16 residues. CDR3 sequence reads: CSAPMASGGAPDTQYF. In DNA, the CDR3 is TGCAGTGCTCCAATGGCTAGCGGGGGGGCCCCGGATACGCAGTATTTT.

V is TRBV7-8 and J is TRBJ2-1; D gene ambiguous. The CDR3 spans 12 residues. The V gene's germline CDR1 is SGHVS and CDR2 FQNEAQ. With 7 bases removed from V and 6 bases from J, the gap between germline ends came to 10 bases. DNA of the CDR3: TGTGCCAGCACCTCCGGGCTCAATGAGCAGTTCTTC. Its translation is CASTSGLNEQFF.

The CDR3 region is CATLGILYEQYF. CDR3 bases: TGTGCCACCCTAGGAATTCTCTACGAGCAGTACTTC. This chain uses TRBV28 with TRBJ2-7; D is unresolved. The CDR3 is made up of 12 amino acids. Between the trimmed V and J ends, which lost 10 bases and 3 bases, there was a span of 13 bases. CDR1 MDHEN and CDR2 SYDVKM come from the germline V gene.

This clonotype was seen only a few times. V gene TRBV28 combines with J gene TRBJ1-2, with D perhaps TRBD1 (5 bases). The CDR3 sequence is 12 residues long. CDR1 and CDR2 from the germline V gene are MDHEN and SYDVKM. Trimming shortened V by 3 bases and J by 6 bases, and 8 bases separated the two germline ends. The CDR3 loop is CASSFQGNGYTF. DNA of the CDR3: TGTGCCAGCAGTTTTCAGGGTAATGGCTACACCTTC.

V and J are TRBV29-1 and TRBJ2-1; 9 bases agree with TRBD2. The germline V gene encodes CDR1 SQVTM and CDR2 ANQGSEA. The CDR3 covers 15 residues. Here the CDR3 reads CTSSRGSGGYNEQFF. CDR3 nucleotide sequence: TGCACCTCCTCGAGGGGTAGCGGGGGTTACAATGAGCAGTTCTTC.

In its sample, this clonotype was seen many times. The chain uses TRBV29-1 and TRBJ2-4; possible D gene TRBD1, 6 bases. Germline values: CDR1 SQVTM, CDR2 ANQGSEA. The V and J ends lost 7 bases and 2 bases respectively, with 15 bases between them. The CDR3 has 14 residues. This CDR3 reads CSAVQGGTKNIQYF. The DNA for the CDR3 is TGCAGCGCCGTACAGGGTGGGACCAAAAACATTCAGTACTTC.

J is TRBJ2-5 and V is TRBV7-9; 7 bases are a match to TRBD1. Germline V CDR1 and CDR2: SEHNR, FQNEAQ (reference sequence). The CDR3 has 14 residues. With 1 base clipped from V and 4 bases from J, the junction kept 3 bases outside the gene matches. CDR3 in amino acids: CASSLGGQRETQYF. The CDR3 coding sequence is TGTGCCAGCAGCTTAGGGGGACAGCGAGAGACCCAGTACTTC.

The chain joins TRBV25-1 to TRBJ2-4; 8 bases align to TRBD1. Matching the DNA end better, TRBJ2-7 makes the J call doubtful. This CDR3 has 16 residues. Germline V gene lookup returns CDR1 MGHDK and CDR2 SYGVNS. The CDR3 is CASSEYVTGEPYEQYF. CDR3 DNA: TGTGCCAGCAGTGAATACGTGACAGGGGAACCCTACGAGCAGTACTTC.